Below, 11 T cell receptor beta chains from the same sample are listed, as sequenced in a study of PD-L1 blockade in urothelial cancer. Assay used: immunoSEQ multiplex PCR; TCRdb lists only in-frame clones, some missing. The repertoire holds some 100,000 clones, with about 90% as singletons. The source material was PBMCs, sampled around atezolizumab (anti-PD-L1) treatment. The receptors shown here come from a woman aged 80 or over with urothelial cancer.

This chain uses TRBV7-9 with TRBJ2-7; 7 nucleotides align to TRBD2. Per the germline V gene, CDR1 is SEHNR and CDR2 is FQNEAQ (reference sequence). V lost 1 base and J lost 1; bases outside the gene matches: 4. This CDR3 is built from 15 residues. The DNA of the CDR3 is TGTGCCAGCAGCTTAGGAGGCGGGAGTTCCTACGAGCAGTACTTC. This translates into CASSLGGGSSYEQYF.

V and J are TRBV6-1 and TRBJ1-1; D remains ambiguous. CDR1 is MNHNS, CDR2 SASEGT, per germline. The CDR3 runs to 13 residues. The V end lost 6 bases, the J end lost 2 bases, and 10 bases lay between the germline ends. The CDR3 loop reads CASSVTVNTEAFF. The CDR3 DNA follows: TGTGCCAGCAGCGTCACAGTAAACACTGAAGCTTTCTTT.

The chain combines TRBV7-2 with TRBJ2-1; 7 positions match TRBD2. Trimming removed 0 bases from V and 0 bases from J; junction bases left unmatched: 8. The CDR3 runs 18 residues. Germline V lookup: CDR1 SGHTA, CDR2 FQGNSA. The CDR3 DNA reads as TGTGCCAGCAGCTTAGCGATCCTAGCGGAGAGCTCCTACAATGAGCAGTTCTTC. Translation: CASSLAILAESSYNEQFF.

The gene calls are TRBV19 and TRBJ1-2; 9 positions agree with TRBD1. The CDR3 extends over 15 amino acids. Germline V CDR1 and CDR2: LNHDA, SQIVND (reference sequence). The V gene end was trimmed by 5 bases and the J gene end by 8 bases; junction bases not matched to a gene: 12. The CDR3 is CASSYPGQGRGGYTF. The CDR3 DNA sequence: TGTGCCAGTAGTTACCCGGGACAGGGTAGAGGCGGCTACACCTTC.

This clone appeared once. The chain combines TRBV6-1 with TRBJ2-6, with D hard to call. Deletions cut 4 bases from V and 4 bases from J, with 8 bases between. CDR1 MNHNS and CDR2 SASEGT come from the germline V gene. The CDR3 runs to 14 residues. The CDR3 nucleotides read TGTGCCAGCAGTGGAGAACCGGGGGCCAACGTCCTGACTTTC. Amino acids: CASSGEPGANVLTF.

The chain employs TRBV19 and TRBJ1-5, with 8 bases fitting TRBD1. This CDR3 is built from 14 residues. The germline V gene has CDR1 LNHDA and CDR2 SQIVND (reference sequence). V dropped 10 bases and J dropped 1; count of bases not matched to a gene: 6. CDR3 in DNA: TGTGCCACCAAGGGGACAGGAAGCAATCAGCCCCAGCATTTT. This translates into CATKGTGSNQPQHF.

A few counts support this clone. This rearrangement joins TRBV5-1 to TRBJ1-1; TRBD1 aligns across 7 bases. With 0 bases clipped from V and 4 bases from J, the junction kept 9 bases outside the gene matches. This CDR3 has 16 amino acids. Germline assignment: CDR1 SGHRS and CDR2 YFSETQ. CDR3 DNA: TGCGCCAGCAGCTTGGTTGCCCGGACAGGTCCCACTGAAGCTTTCTTT. Protein product: CASSLVARTGPTEAFF.

Only one count was recorded for this clone. The V call is TRBV2, the J call TRBJ2-7, with a weak D call TRBD1 (5 bases). The germline V gene has CDR1 SNHLY and CDR2 FYNNEI. Between the trimmed V and J ends, which lost 6 bases and 0 bases, there was a span of 15 bases. CDR3 length: 15 residues. The CDR3 DNA is TGTGCCAGCAGACGACAGACACTCAGCTCCTACGAGCAGTACTTC. Encoded protein: CASRRQTLSSYEQYF.

The gene calls are TRBV5-4 and TRBJ2-1; TRBD2 matches at 13 bases. V lost 3 bases and J lost 5; bases outside the gene matches: 5. This CDR3 has 16 amino acids. CDR1 SGHNT and CDR2 YYREEE come from the germline V gene (reference sequence). CDR3 amino acids: CASSSPTSGRNNEQFF. The CDR3 bases are TGTGCCAGCAGCTCCCCGACTAGCGGGAGGAACAATGAGCAGTTCTTC.

The chain joins TRBV5-1 to TRBJ2-1; 7 bases agree with TRBD2. Trimming cost V 5 bases and J 7 bases; bases outside gene matches: 6. This CDR3 spans 13 amino acids. Germline CDR1 reads SGHRS; CDR2 reads YFSETQ. The CDR3 spells CASRRTSRNEQFF. CDR3 DNA: TGCGCCAGCAGGAGGACTAGTAGGAATGAGCAGTTCTTC.

The V gene is TRBV5-8, the J gene TRBJ1-5; 8 bases are shared with TRBD1. There are 16 residues in the CDR3. Germline trimming cut 4 bases from V and 5 bases from J; bases unmatched to any gene: 11. Germline CDR1 reads SGHTS; CDR2 reads YDEGEE. CDR3 DNA sequence: TGTGCCAGCAGCCCCGCGGACAGGGAGTCACATCAGCCCCAGCATTTT. This gives the protein CASSPADRESHQPQHF. Combining the CDR3 with reference TRBV5-8 and TRBJ1-5 gives the whole variable domain EAGVTQSPTHLIKTRGQQATLRCSPISGHTSVYWYQQALGLGLQFLLWYDEGEERNRGNFPPRFSGRQFPNYSSELNVNALELEDSALYLCASSPADRESHQPQHFGDGTRLSIL.